This paragraph covers one TCR beta chain sequence. Its target is unknown. Between the trimmed V and J ends, which lost 0 bases and 4 bases, there was a span of 16 bases. Per the germline V gene, CDR1 is ENHRY and CDR2 is SYGVKD. The CDR3 runs to 17 residues. These data belong to a study of T-cell memory formation after mild COVID-19. 5'RACE with constant-segment primers built TCRalpha and TCRbeta cDNA libraries with UMIs. TCRdb re-derived calls from the 5' RACE reads in MiXCR, one entry per CDR3 protein. In the table there are hundreds of thousands of distinct CDR3 sequences, about a fifth of which are singletons. Study-wide results and caveats: A second wave of clones peaked on day 37, and their SARS-CoV-2 specificity went unconfirmed. Day 15 to 85 contracting clones showed balanced CD4/CD8; day 15 to 37 expanders favored CD4+. Researchers found some responding clones in pre-infection memory, a sign that cross-reactive memory joined.

This receptor was identified in an adult woman who had mild COVID-19 (a few samples of this study predate the infection). Cell type and time point are not known. The sequencing sample was made of PBMCs or a T cell subset sorted from them (not recorded which). The chain joins TRBV10-3 to TRBJ1-5, with D possibly TRBD1 on 5 matching bases. The CDR3 is CAISESRGQWGNQPQHF. CDR3 DNA sequence: TGTGCCATCAGTGAGTCGAGGGGTCAGTGGGGAAATCAGCCCCAGCATTTT.